The entry below gives a single TCR beta chain sequence along with its context. Which antigen it targets is not known. No much larger clone is present one base from it, and per-base qualities are unavailable. The library was prepared using the immunoSEQ multiplex PCR assay. This immuneACCESS table, as held by TCRdb, lists in-frame sequences with V and J called but not all clones. Of the missing ones, under half trace to an unresolved V gene in checked studies; the others have no known cause. This sample gives over 75,000 clones in total; roughly 89% of them show up just once. The ten largest clones add up to more than 15% of the sample. The source of the sample is a study of control samples from healthy donors and cancer patients (dated by TCRdb to the early 2020s). Reading the germline V gene gives CDR1 MDHEN and CDR2 SYDVKM. The CDR3 covers 18 residues, taking in both the cysteine and the phenylalanine. CDR3 DNA is the only sequence kept; it has 54 bases, read in frame from the first base. Germline trimming amounts to 2 bases on V and 3 bases on J, with 11 as the count of junction bases outside the gene matches.

Sequencing was done on a sample of blood. This clonotype originated in a man aged 25-45 years in good health. The chain employs TRBV28 and TRBJ2-2; TRBD1 fits 8 bases in the junction. CDR3 sequence: CASSLLSGGGGYTGELFF. The DNA is as follows: TGTGCCAGCAGTTTACTTTCAGGGGGCGGCGGGTACACCGGGGAGCTGTTTTTT.